Shown below are 11 T cell receptor beta chains from a single sample sequenced in a study of shared clonotypes between healthy human individuals. Clones were sequenced by immunoSEQ multiplex PCR, and TCRdb holds only the in-frame ones, with some missing. The data show around 700,000 clones, with about 74% seen just once and 1.5% to 2% held by the top ten. The sequenced sample consisted of memory CD4+ T cells sorted from blood. Subset of the sample: CD45RA-negative fraction. The receptors shown here come from a woman aged 25 to 39 in good health.

The V and J genes are TRBV19 and TRBJ1-5; D not certain. This CDR3 spans 14 amino acids. Trimming shortened V by 3 bases and J by 4 bases, and 10 bases separated the two germline ends. Looked up from germline, CDR1 is LNHDA and CDR2 is SQIVND (reference sequence). CDR3 residues: CASSMSVANQPQHF. The CDR3 coding sequence is TGTGCCAGTAGTATGAGTGTCGCGAATCAGCCCCAGCATTTT.

The rearrangement uses TRBV5-6 and TRBJ2-3, with 9 positions matching TRBD2. J lost 3 bases, V lost 5 bases, and 4 bases had no gene match. The CDR3 sequence is 14 residues long. Germline V gene lookup returns CDR1 SGHDT and CDR2 YYEEEE. CDR3 DNA sequence: TGTGCCAGCAGAACTAGCGGGTTTACAGATACGCAGTATTTT. Translated: CASRTSGFTDTQYF.

The V call is TRBV6-6, the J call TRBJ1-2, with 10 bases fitting TRBD1. The CDR3 runs to 14 residues. Germline-derived CDR1 and CDR2 are MNHNY and SVGAGI (reference sequence). Trimming cost V 7 bases and J 2 bases; bases outside gene matches: 4. The CDR3 coding sequence is TGTGCCAGCAAGACAGGGGGCGCCAACTATGGCTACACCTTC. Its translation: CASKTGGANYGYTF.

This clone was seen only once. V usage is TRBV30 and J usage is TRBJ2-6; D gene uncertain. The CDR3 has 14 residues. The V gene's germline CDR1 is GTSNPN and CDR2 SVGIG (reference sequence). Trimming stripped 1 base from V and 2 bases from J, with 6 bases between. The CDR3 coding sequence is TGTGCCTGGAGTGCCGAGACTGGGGCCAACGTCCTGACTTTC. It codes for CAWSAETGANVLTF.

The chain links TRBV5-4 to TRBJ2-7; 9 bases agree with TRBD1. Looked up from germline, CDR1 is SGHNT and CDR2 is YYREEE (reference sequence). J gave up 6 bases and V 5 bases, and 6 bases lay outside the gene matches. The CDR3 loop spans 13 amino acids. CDR3 sequence (DNA): TGTGCCAGCAGTAGGCGACAGGGGGGCGAGCAGTACTTC. Protein product: CASSRRQGGEQYF.

This chain joins TRBV6-1 and TRBJ2-7, with 8 nucleotides matching TRBD1. The CDR3 covers 15 residues. The V gene's germline CDR1 is MNHNS and CDR2 SASEGT. J was trimmed by 1 base and V by 7 bases; bases with no gene match: 9. CDR3 DNA: TGTGCCAGCACGGGAAACCAGGGGGCGTCCTACGAGCAGTACTTC. It codes for CASTGNQGASYEQYF.

This chain's CDR3 is CASSLRGSGFSSYEQYF. The CDR3 nucleotides read TGTGCCAGCAGCTTAAGGGGGAGCGGGTTTAGCTCCTACGAGCAGTACTTC. The chain carries TRBV7-8 and TRBJ2-7; the D call may be TRBD1 or TRBD2 (6 bases each). The CDR3 is 17 amino acids. Trimming cost V 2 bases and J 0 bases, with 17 bases left between them. The germline gives CDR1 SGHVS, CDR2 FQNEAQ.

This clone was seen more than once but under ten times. The CDR3 DNA follows: TGTGCCAGCAGCTTCGAAGGGAAGGGTGAGAATGAGCAGTTCTTC. It codes for CASSFEGKGENEQFF. The J gene is TRBJ2-1, the V gene TRBV7-3, with D unclear. This CDR3 region has 15 residues. Germline V CDR1 and CDR2: SGHTA, FQGTGA. V was cut by 3 bases and J by 7 bases, with 16 bases left in between.

This clone was seen a handful of times. The V gene is TRBV5-1, the J gene TRBJ1-2, with D possibly TRBD1 on 5 matching bases. The V and J ends lost 1 base and 6 bases respectively, with 16 bases between them. This CDR3 comprises 15 residues. Germline CDR1 and CDR2: SGHRS and YFSETQ. CDR3 in DNA: TGCGCCAGCAGCTTGACAACGTTCAGCAGGGATGGCTACACCTTC. Translation: CASSLTTFSRDGYTF.

This clone was seen a few times. In the same sample, other DNA sequences code for this CDR3. The chain links TRBV2 to TRBJ2-2, with 9 bases lining up with TRBD1. Trimming at V came to 6 bases and at J to 1 base, leaving 9 bases not matched to a gene. The CDR3 has 17 amino acids. Germline CDR1 SNHLY, CDR2 FYNNEI. The CDR3 here is CASSELPGQGNTGELFF. As DNA, the CDR3 is TGTGCCAGCAGCGAATTACCGGGACAGGGGAACACCGGGGAGCTGTTTTTT.

This clone was counted only a few times. This chain connects TRBV30 to TRBJ2-5; 9 bases map to TRBD1. The CDR3 is made up of 13 amino acids. V lost 4 bases and J lost 4; bases outside the gene matches: 4. CDR1 and CDR2 (germline): GTSNPN, SVGIG (reference sequence). The DNA for the CDR3 is TGTGCCTGGATGGGACAGGGCCTAGAGACCCAGTACTTC. Protein product: CAWMGQGLETQYF.